This TCR beta chain was profiled in a study of patients and donors after allogeneic stem cell transplantation. TCRdb redid the calling of the RT-PCR reads with MiXCR, one entry per CDR3 protein. In the table there are more than 150,000 distinct CDR3 sequences, around two fifths of which are singletons. Germline lookup yields CDR1 MNHEY and CDR2 SMNVEV (reference sequence). This CDR3 is 17 amino acids long. Trimming removed 5 bases from V and 3 bases from J, with 20 bases in between. The J gene is TRBJ1-3, the V gene TRBV27; D is undetermined. The receptor was derived from a human donor who was either an allogeneic HSCT recipient or a stem cell or donor lymphocyte infusion donor (not recorded which). It is not recorded whose cells these are; they may come from a transplant donor. Sequenced sample: blood, either unsorted or a sorted T cell fraction (not recorded which). This CDR3 is CASSTVPTGRNGNTIYF. The CDR3 DNA reads as TGTGCCAGCAGTACCGTCCCTACGGGCAGAAATGGAAACACCATATATTTT.